These T cell receptor beta chains were read from a single sample in a study of T cell responses to AZD1222 COVID-19 vaccine. Sequenced by immunoSEQ multiplex PCR; TCRdb stores in-frame clones only, minus some. The sample has about 110,000 clones, around 93% seen once; the top ten hold roughly 8.7%. The sample here was peripheral blood, taken 28 days after the second AZD1222 dose. These receptors all stem from an adult who received the AZD1222 COVID-19 vaccine. Both conserved end residues are part of each CDR3. The D gene is left open where the match is weak.

TRBD1 | TRBJ1-4 | TRBV30 | CAWSETGAPEKLFF
TRBD1 | TRBJ2-5 | TRBV19 | CASSSRQGIRGETQYF
- | TRBJ2-7 | TRBV12-3/TRBV12-4 | CASSLSPYEQYF
- | TRBJ1-3 | TRBV3-1/TRBV3-2 | CASSPPSNTIYF
- | TRBJ2-5 | TRBV2 | CASGDGYLGETQYF
- | TRBJ2-4 | TRBV12-1 | CASSYRQIGNF
TRBD2 | TRBJ2-2 | TRBV5-4 | CASSPRRGLGTGELFF
TRBD1 | TRBJ1-1 | TRBV5-4 | CASSLGSGQGINTEAFF
TRBD1 | TRBJ2-5 | TRBV7-8 | CASSLTVTGYQETQYF
- | TRBJ2-1 | TRBV30 | CAWRLAGSYNEQFF
TRBD1 | TRBJ1-2 | TRBV27 | CASSKDRGRYGYTF
- | TRBJ1-5 | TRBV19 | CASSLQIRAQHF
- | TRBJ1-2 | TRBV27 | CASSSTTVGQGYTF
- | TRBJ2-5 | TRBV5-1 | CASSLFPGTQETQYF
- | TRBJ1-2 | TRBV18 | CASSPTRMGDQPNYGYTF
TRBD1 | TRBJ1-1 | TRBV5-1 | CASSLRPGTEGLNTEAFF
- | TRBJ2-1 | TRBV6-2/TRBV6-3 | CASSYEAIRNEQFF
TRBD1 | TRBJ2-7 | TRBV6-5 | CASSLTGGGEQYF
TRBD1 | TRBJ2-2 | TRBV28 | CASSNLDRAAGELFF
- | TRBJ2-1 | TRBV5-1 | CASSLAAGAKNEQFF
- | TRBJ2-2 | TRBV19 | CASSIQGGRNTGELFF
- | TRBJ1-5 | TRBV5-6 | CASSLDGGSNQPQHF
- | TRBJ1-1 | TRBV29-1 | CSVQSGTARNTEAFF
- | TRBJ2-2 | TRBV3-1/TRBV3-2 | CASSRAENTGELFF
- | TRBJ2-5 | TRBV3-1/TRBV3-2 | CASSQFGGGETQYF
- | TRBJ2-7 | TRBV18 | CASSPPDGKLVYEQYF
TRBD2 | TRBJ2-7 | TRBV9 | CASSVAAGAKEQYF
- | TRBJ2-1 | TRBV18 | CASVGRSNEQFF
TRBD2 | TRBJ2-7 | TRBV6-2/TRBV6-3 | CASSYPSSASGSLSYEQYF
- | TRBJ2-2 | TRBV11-2 | CASSSLDLNGELFF
TRBD1 | TRBJ2-7 | TRBV5-6 | CASSLGQGAYEQYF
- | TRBJ2-4 | TRBV6-5 | CASSYSWRGKNIQYF
- | TRBJ1-3 | TRBV7-2 | CASSLVGRAGNTIYF
- | TRBJ1-3 | TRBV3-1/TRBV3-2 | CASSHTTLGTVYTIYF
TRBD2 | TRBJ2-1 | TRBV6-2/TRBV6-3 | CASSYRTSGSLDNEQFF
- | TRBJ1-1 | TRBV11-2 | CASSLERMNTEAFF
- | TRBJ2-7 | TRBV6-6 | CASRPRGYEQYF
- | TRBJ2-2 | TRBV30 | CAWRVQGGGELFF
- | TRBJ2-5 | TRBV7-3 | CASSSFSGETQYF
- | TRBJ1-1 | TRBV19 | CASRGDYPNTEAFF
- | TRBJ1-2 | TRBV4-3 | CASSPQKGAAGYTF
TRBD2 | TRBJ2-7 | TRBV6-2/TRBV6-3 | CASSYMTSGAYEQYF
- | TRBJ2-7 | TRBV3-1/TRBV3-2 | CASSQEGPHEQYF
TRBD1 | TRBJ1-2 | TRBV3-1/TRBV3-2 | CASSGQDRWYGYTF
TRBD1 | TRBJ1-5 | TRBV2 | CASSVEGAGQPQHF
- | TRBJ2-1 | TRBV6-5 | CASSYNGRFNEQFF
TRBD1 | TRBJ1-4 | TRBV2 | CASSPQGANEKLFF
TRBD1 | TRBJ1-1 | TRBV7-8 | CASSLGGGQGLSRGRNTEAFF
- | TRBJ2-2 | TRBV7-3 | CASSLSVTGELFF
- | TRBJ1-1 | TRBV9 | CASSVAEGTEAFF
TRBD1 | TRBJ1-1 | TRBV7-9 | CASSQDRVRNTEAFF
- | TRBJ2-4 | TRBV10-3 | CAISEVQPLALAKNIQYF
- | TRBJ1-5 | TRBV7-2 | CASSLDFGRSNQPQHF
- | TRBJ2-7 | TRBV3-1/TRBV3-2 | CASSQDPLTYEQYF
- | TRBJ1-1 | TRBV5-1 | CASSLSGVNTEAFF